Presented here are 13 T cell receptor beta chains from one specimen sequenced in a study of human T cells and chemical hapten exposure. TCRdb re-analysed the RACE reads in MiXCR, keeping a single row per CDR3 protein. Found here are about 34,000 distinct CDR3 sequences, approximately 5% of them singletons; the top ten hold around 13%. The sample's time point: healthy volunteer bleed at 6 weeks. The study extracted total RNA from unfractionated whole blood. Specimen: whole blood. These receptors were collected from a human donor in good health. Some clones in this sample may be carry-over from other donors' samples.

This clonotype was counted at least ten times. The rearrangement joins TRBV2 to TRBJ2-5, with TRBD1 identical over 10 bases. After removal of 7 bases from V and 1 base from J, the junction contained 6 bases not matched to a gene. This CDR3 is 15 amino acids long. Germline V gene sequence: CDR1 SNHLY, CDR2 FYNNEI. The CDR3: CASNRQGAFQETQYF. The CDR3 DNA is TGTGCCAGCAACAGACAGGGGGCCTTCCAAGAGACCCAGTACTTC.

This clonotype was seen many times. This chain links TRBV12-5 with TRBJ2-7; D is unclear. V was pared by 7 bases and J by 4 bases, with 11 bases between. The CDR3 runs 12 residues. Germline lookup yields CDR1 LGHNT and CDR2 FRNRAP. CDR3 DNA sequence: TGTGCTAGTGTCGACGTTCTATACGAGCAGTACTTC. This encodes CASVDVLYEQYF.

This clonotype was seen at least ten times. The chain couples TRBV20-1 to TRBJ1-5; D call uncertain. There are 14 residues in the CDR3. Trimming pared 2 bases from V and 0 bases from J, leaving 8 bases between. Germline V gene lookup returns CDR1 DFQATT and CDR2 SNEGSKA (reference sequence). Here the CDR3 DNA reads TGCAGTGCTAGATCGCCTCTTAGCAATCAGCCCCAGCATTTT. This sequence encodes CSARSPLSNQPQHF.

This clonotype has at least ten counts. The genes are TRBV3-1 and TRBJ1-5; the D is unclear. The V gene's germline CDR1 is LGHDT and CDR2 YNNKEL (reference sequence). V was shortened by 3 bases and J by 6 bases, with 3 bases between the two germline ends. The length of the CDR3 is 11 residues. In DNA, the CDR3 is TGTGCCAGCAGCCAGGGTCAGCCCCAGCATTTT. The encoded protein is CASSQGQPQHF.

This clonotype appeared many times. This rearrangement joins TRBV3-1 to TRBJ1-4, with a tentative D call TRBD1 (5 bases). This CDR3 has 14 amino acids. Trimming left V 5 bases short and J 4 bases short, with 11 bases between. Per germline, CDR1 LGHDT and CDR2 YNNKEL (reference sequence). CDR3 amino acids: CASSFDSHNEKLFF. For the CDR3, the DNA is TGTGCCAGCAGCTTTGACAGCCATAATGAAAAACTGTTTTTT.

This clonotype was recorded many times. V and J are TRBV7-8 and TRBJ2-3, with 7 bases fitting TRBD2. The CDR3 has 15 residues. Trimming at V came to 1 base and at J to 4 bases, leaving 5 bases not matched to a gene. Germline CDR1 reads SGHVS; CDR2 reads FQNEAQ. Here the CDR3 reads CASSLVGGSPDTQYF. The CDR3 DNA follows: TGTGCCAGCAGCTTAGTTGGCGGGAGCCCAGATACGCAGTATTTT.

This clonotype was recorded many times. This chain joins TRBV14 and TRBJ2-1, with 12 bases identical to TRBD2. The CDR3 spans 18 residues. The ends lost 2 bases at V and 2 bases at J; junction bases unmatched: 7. Per germline, CDR1 SGHDN and CDR2 FVKESK. This chain's CDR3 is CASSQWDLAGGPYNEQFF. The CDR3 bases are TGTGCCAGCAGCCAATGGGATCTAGCGGGGGGGCCCTACAATGAGCAGTTCTTC.

This clonotype was seen many times. The chain uses TRBV20-1 and TRBJ1-4; 10 nucleotides align to TRBD1. The CDR3 loop spans 14 amino acids. Germline CDR1 DFQATT, CDR2 SNEGSKA (reference sequence). V dropped 5 bases and J dropped 7; count of bases not matched to a gene: 7. Here the CDR3 reads CSASDRGHVEKLFF. The CDR3 DNA sequence: TGCAGTGCTTCTGACAGGGGGCATGTTGAAAAACTGTTTTTT.

This clonotype was found many times. The chain links TRBV5-1 to TRBJ2-3, with 9 bases matching TRBD2. There are 16 residues in the CDR3. Trimming at V came to 7 bases and at J to 4 bases, leaving 13 bases not matched to a gene. CDR1 and CDR2 from the germline V gene are SGHRS and YFSETQ. The CDR3 loop reads CASYWNSGSSADTQYF. For the CDR3, the DNA is TGCGCCAGCTACTGGAATAGCGGGAGTTCCGCAGATACGCAGTATTTT. Full variable domain (outside the CDR3, taken from reference TRBV5-1 and TRBJ2-3): KAGVTQTPRYLIKTRGQQVTLSCSPISGHRSVSWYQQTPGQGLQFLFEYFSETQRNKGNFPGRFSGRQFSNSRSEMNVSTLELGDSALYLCASYWNSGSSADTQYFGPGTRLTVL.

This clonotype was seen at least ten times. V and J are TRBV7-2 and TRBJ2-5, with 10 bases matching TRBD1. The CDR3 extends over 14 amino acids. Trimming at V came to 2 bases and at J to 5 bases, leaving 2 bases not matched to a gene. Germline CDR1 reads SGHTA; CDR2 reads FQGNSA. The chain's CDR3 is CASSLRQGAETQYF. The CDR3, as DNA: TGTGCCAGCAGCTTAAGACAGGGGGCGGAGACCCAGTACTTC. Drawing the rest from reference TRBV7-2 and TRBJ2-5, the complete variable domain is GAGVSQSPSNKVTEKGKDVELRCDPISGHTALYWYRQSLGQGLEFLIYFQGNSAPDKSGLPSDRFSAERTGGSVSTLTIQRTQQEDSAVYLCASSLRQGAETQYFGPGTRLLVL.

This clonotype showed up many times. The chain has TRBV27 and TRBJ2-5; TRBD1 might be the D (6 bases). CDR3 length: 14 residues. Germline-derived CDR1 and CDR2 are MNHEY and SMNVEV (reference sequence). V dropped 4 bases and J dropped 1 base, with 10 bases sitting between them. The CDR3 protein is CASSSDRFQETQYF. As DNA, the CDR3 is TGTGCCAGCAGTTCTGACAGGTTCCAAGAGACCCAGTACTTC.

This clonotype was recorded a few times. The J gene is TRBJ1-1, the V gene TRBV11-2, with D possibly TRBD1 on 5 matching bases. Deletions cut 3 bases from V and 3 bases from J, with 8 bases between. The germline V gene encodes CDR1 SGHAT and CDR2 FQNNGV. This CDR3 has 13 amino acids. The CDR3 reads CASSFFRDTEAFF. CDR3 nucleotide sequence: TGTGCCAGCAGCTTTTTCAGGGACACTGAAGCTTTCTTT.

This clonotype was detected ten times or more. The CDR3 sequence is CASSFSGHRDYEQYF. As DNA, the CDR3 is TGTGCCAGCAGTTTTTCTGGGCATAGAGACTACGAGCAGTACTTC. V usage is TRBV28 and J usage is TRBJ2-7; unclear D gene. In germline, CDR1 is MDHEN, CDR2 SYDVKM. CDR3 length: 15 residues. Trimming took off 3 bases at V and 3 bases at J, with 15 bases between the two ends.